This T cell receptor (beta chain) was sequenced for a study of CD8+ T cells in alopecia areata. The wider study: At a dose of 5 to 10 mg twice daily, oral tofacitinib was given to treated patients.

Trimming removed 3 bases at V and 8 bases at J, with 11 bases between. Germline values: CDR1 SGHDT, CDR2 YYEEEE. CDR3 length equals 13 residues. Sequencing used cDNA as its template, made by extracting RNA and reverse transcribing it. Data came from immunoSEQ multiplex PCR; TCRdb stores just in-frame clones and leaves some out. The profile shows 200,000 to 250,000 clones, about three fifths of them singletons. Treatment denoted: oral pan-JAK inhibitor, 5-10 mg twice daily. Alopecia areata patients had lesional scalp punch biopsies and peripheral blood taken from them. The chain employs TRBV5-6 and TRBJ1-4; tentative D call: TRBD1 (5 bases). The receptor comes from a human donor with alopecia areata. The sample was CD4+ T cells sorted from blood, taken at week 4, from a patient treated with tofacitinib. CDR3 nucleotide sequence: TGTGCCAGCAGCTCGTTAGACAGCGAAAAACTGTTTTTT. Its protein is CASSSLDSEKLFF.